One sample yielded the 28 T cell receptor beta chains listed below, sequenced in a study of cytomegalovirus exposure and HLA in healthy donors. PCR amplification relied on 60 Vbeta primers (plus 13 Jbeta primers). TCRdb's table, derived via immunoSEQ multiplex PCR, lists solely in-frame clones and lacks some. Here the sample spans roughly 66,000 clones, roughly four fifths being singletons. Input material: PBMCs. These receptors came from a man in his fifties or sixties in good health and CMV-seronegative.

The V call is TRBV29-1, the J call TRBJ2-1; tentatively, D is TRBD1 (7 bases). Germline CDR1 is SQVTM and CDR2 is ANQGSEA. CDR3 length: 13 residues. Between the trimmed V and J ends, which lost 6 bases and 8 bases, there was a span of 17 bases. For the CDR3, the DNA is TGCAGCGTGACAGGGAGGATGGTGGATGAGCAGTTCTTC. Protein: CSVTGRMVDEQFF.

With regard to this clone: Other nucleotide sequences in the sample specify the same CDR3. The chain employs TRBV7-9 and TRBJ1-5; 8 bases align to TRBD1. The CDR3 contains 15 residues. V gave up 4 bases and J gave up 1 base; unmatched junction bases: 3. CDR1 and CDR2 (germline): SEHNR, FQNEAQ (reference sequence). In nucleotides, the CDR3 is TGTGCCAGCAGCTCGGGACAGGCCAGCAATCAGCCCCAGCATTTT. This codes for CASSSGQASNQPQHF.

J is TRBJ1-5 and V is TRBV6-6; no reliable D call. The V and J ends lost 5 bases and 1 base respectively, with 9 bases between them. Germline CDR1 is MNHNY and CDR2 is SVGAGI (reference sequence). The CDR3 is 14 amino acids. The chain's CDR3 is CASSDTRSNQPQHF. CDR3 nucleotide sequence: TGTGCCAGCAGTGACACAAGGAGCAATCAGCCCCAGCATTTT.

This chain uses TRBV14 with TRBJ2-2, with D possibly being TRBD1 (6 bases). Trimming shortened V by 2 bases and J by 3 bases, and 13 bases separated the two germline ends. The CDR3 has 16 residues. Germline V lookup: CDR1 SGHDN, CDR2 FVKESK. CDR3 coding DNA: TGTGCCAGCAGCCAATTCCGGGACACAGACACCGGGGAGCTGTTTTTT. Amino acid sequence: CASSQFRDTDTGELFF.

This clone was recorded a few times. V and J are TRBV7-2 and TRBJ2-2, with TRBD1 identical over 8 bases. V shed 4 bases, J shed 5 bases, and the junction held 6 bases outside the gene matches. From germline, CDR1 is SGHTA and CDR2 FQGNSA. The CDR3 totals 15 residues. The CDR3: CASSSGQGLTGELFF. The DNA of the CDR3 is TGTGCCAGCAGCTCCGGACAGGGTCTGACCGGGGAGCTGTTTTTT.

The chain combines TRBV5-1 with TRBJ1-2; 7 bases are shared with TRBD1. This CDR3 is 14 amino acids long. Trimming took 1 base from V and 2 from J; bases not matched to a gene: 2. CDR1 is SGHRS, CDR2 YFSETQ, per germline. The CDR3 reads CASSLTGDNYGYTF. The CDR3 DNA reads TGCGCCAGCAGCTTGACAGGGGACAACTATGGCTACACCTTC.

This rearrangement joins TRBV4-2 to TRBJ2-3, with 7 bases fitting TRBD2. The V gene's germline CDR1 is LGHNA and CDR2 YNFKEQ. The CDR3 totals 17 residues. V shed 1 base and J 1 base; nucleotides not matched to a gene: 8. The chain's CDR3 is CASSQAQLALGTDTQYF. The CDR3 DNA follows: TGTGCCAGCAGCCAAGCACAACTAGCGCTCGGCACAGATACGCAGTATTTT.

V and J are TRBV18 and TRBJ2-5; unclear D gene. The length of the CDR3 is 11 residues. The ends were cut back, 5 bases at V and 2 bases at J, with 3 bases in the middle. Germline V gene data show CDR1 as KGHSH and CDR2 as LQKENI. CDR3 residues: CASSLQETQYF. The CDR3 DNA follows: TGTGCCAGCTCATTACAAGAGACCCAGTACTTC. Full variable domain (rest looked up from reference TRBV18 and TRBJ2-5): NAGVMQNPRHLVRRRGQEARLRCSPMKGHSHVYWYRQLPEEGLKFMVYLQKENIIDESGMPKERFSAEFPKEGPSILRIQQVVRGDSAAYFCASSLQETQYFGPGTRLLVL.

The chain carries TRBV30 and TRBJ1-5; 10 bases line up with TRBD1. The trim removed 3 bases at V and 2 bases at J, leaving 4 bases unmatched. The CDR3 runs to 15 residues. The germline gives CDR1 GTSNPN, CDR2 SVGIG (reference sequence). For the CDR3, the DNA is TGTGCCTGGAGCGACAGGGGGCAGGGCAATCAGCCCCAGCATTTT. Translated: CAWSDRGQGNQPQHF.

The chain uses TRBV7-8 and TRBJ1-2; no clear D gene. This CDR3 region has 14 residues. Deletions cut 1 base from V and 7 bases from J, with 13 bases between. Germline CDR1 SGHVS, CDR2 FQNEAQ. CDR3 sequence reads: CASSLDHSSVGYTF. For the CDR3, the DNA is TGTGCCAGCAGCTTAGACCACAGTTCGGTTGGCTACACCTTC.

The chain has TRBV1 and TRBJ1-5; no check of the table's D call, TRBD1, against the DNA was made. TRBV1 is classified as a pseudogene. The CDR3 runs to 13 residues. The CDR3 spells CTSRTGGNQPQHF. CDR3 nucleotides: TGCACCAGCAGGACAGGGGGAAATCAGCCCCAGCATTTT.

This chain connects TRBV7-2 to TRBJ2-5; 8 bases are shared with TRBD1. The J call may be in error: the DNA end matches TRBJ2-7 better. CDR3 length: 14 residues. Per germline, CDR1 SGHTA and CDR2 FQGNSA. The CDR3 loop reads CASTIQGGAYEQYF. In DNA form, the CDR3 reads TGTGCCAGCACCATACAGGGGGGAGCCTACGAGCAGTACTTC.

The chain recombines TRBV10-1 with TRBJ2-1, with D perhaps matching TRBD2 (6 bases). CDR3 length: 14 residues. Germline assignment: CDR1 WNHNN and CDR2 SYGVQD (reference sequence). Trimming left V 1 base short and J 6 bases short, with 10 bases between. CDR3 DNA: TGCGCCAGCAGTGAGTATGATAGCGGCAATGAGCAGTTCTTC. This encodes CASSEYDSGNEQFF.

V gene TRBV10-3 combines with J gene TRBJ1-2, with 7 bases fitting TRBD1. Germline loops: CDR1 ENHRY, CDR2 SYGVKD. The CDR3 is made up of 14 amino acids. Losses at the gene ends were 4 bases for V and 8 bases for J; bases not matched to a gene: 10. CDR3 coding DNA: TGTGCCATCAGTGTTTCCGCGGGACAGAAAGGCTACACCTTC. Its translation is CAISVSAGQKGYTF.

This clone is a singleton in its sample. The gene calls are TRBV10-3 and TRBJ1-1, with TRBD1 matching 7 bases. The CDR3 sequence is 13 residues long. V was clipped by 8 bases and J by 4 bases; unmatched bases: 7. Per the germline V gene, CDR1 is ENHRY and CDR2 is SYGVKD. The CDR3 DNA is TGTGCCATCGCGCAGGGGGAGGTCACTGAAGCTTTCTTT. It codes for CAIAQGEVTEAFF.

The genes are TRBV5-1 and TRBJ1-1; possible D gene TRBD1, 6 bases. V was clipped by 1 base and J by 4 bases, with 8 bases between them. The CDR3 totals 13 residues. Germline V lookup: CDR1 SGHRS, CDR2 YFSETQ. The CDR3 coding sequence is TGCGCCAGCAGCTTGCCAGGGGCCACTGAAGCTTTCTTT. This gives the protein CASSLPGATEAFF.

The V call is TRBV6-5, the J call TRBJ1-6; 7 nucleotides align to TRBD1. Germline CDR1 MNHEY, CDR2 SVGAGI. The CDR3 extends over 14 amino acids. Trimming at V came to 6 bases and at J to 5 bases, leaving 4 bases not matched to a gene. The CDR3 nucleotides read TGTGCCAGCAGAAGGGACAGAGATAATTCACCCCTCCACTTT. Translating it yields CASRRDRDNSPLHF.

The rearrangement links TRBV2 to TRBJ2-6, with 7 positions matching TRBD1. Germline values: CDR1 SNHLY, CDR2 FYNNEI. The CDR3 extends over 14 amino acids. The V gene end was trimmed by 8 bases and the J gene end by 2 bases; junction bases not matched to a gene: 3. CDR3 DNA: TGTGCCAGCCAGGGACAGCCTGGGGCCAACGTCCTGACTTTC. Translated, it gives CASQGQPGANVLTF. Drawing the rest from reference TRBV2 and TRBJ2-6, the complete variable domain is EPEVTQTPSHQVTQMGQEVILRCVPISNHLYFYWYRQILGQKVEFLVSFYNNEISEKSEIFDDQFSVERPDGSNFTLKIRSTKLEDSAMYFCASQGQPGANVLTFGAGSRLTVL.

The V and J genes are TRBV6-1 and TRBJ1-2; perhaps TRBD1 as D (5 bases). The V gene lost 7 bases and the J gene lost 4 bases, with 16 bases spanning the gap. The CDR3 has 14 residues. Germline values: CDR1 MNHNS, CDR2 SASEGT. Here the CDR3 DNA reads TGTGCCAGCACTCCTGCGACAGACATCTATGGCTACACCTTC. It translates to CASTPATDIYGYTF.

This chain connects TRBV27 to TRBJ1-6, with 7 nucleotides matching TRBD1. The CDR3 length is 17 residues. Germline loops: CDR1 MNHEY, CDR2 SMNVEV (reference sequence). With 3 bases clipped from V and 2 bases from J, the junction kept 7 bases outside the gene matches. The CDR3 loop is CASSFGQEGTYNSPLHF. The CDR3 DNA is TGTGCCAGCAGTTTTGGACAGGAAGGAACCTATAATTCACCCCTCCACTTT.

This clone has only one observation. The gene calls are TRBV30 and TRBJ2-7; unclear D gene. The V gene lost 1 base and the J gene lost 2 bases, with 3 bases spanning the gap. This CDR3 spans 11 amino acids. Looked up from germline, CDR1 is GTSNPN and CDR2 is SVGIG (reference sequence). CDR3 region: CAWSGAYEQYF. The CDR3 DNA sequence: TGTGCCTGGAGTGGAGCCTACGAGCAGTACTTC.

The genes are TRBV4-2 and TRBJ1-5; D gene uncertain. Trimming shortened V by 0 bases and J by 6 bases, and 9 bases separated the two germline ends. The length of the CDR3 is 14 residues. Looked up from germline, CDR1 is LGHNA and CDR2 is YNFKEQ. The CDR3 DNA reads TGTGCCAGCAGCCAAGATCGAGGTAGTCAGCCCCAGCATTTT. Its translation: CASSQDRGSQPQHF.

A single count supports this clone. The V call is TRBV30, the J call TRBJ1-5, with 9 bases fitting TRBD1. The V segment lost 1 base and the J segment 7 bases; nucleotides outside the gene matches: 8. Germline V gene sequence: CDR1 GTSNPN, CDR2 SVGIG (reference sequence). CDR3 length: 15 residues. CDR3: CAWSALTGGLQPQHF. Here the CDR3 DNA reads TGTGCCTGGAGTGCCCTGACAGGGGGACTACAGCCCCAGCATTTT.

The chain has TRBV18 and TRBJ2-2; unclear D gene. The CDR3 has 12 amino acids. The germline V and J ends were trimmed by 3 bases and 3 bases, with 2 bases remaining between them. Germline CDR1 is KGHSH and CDR2 is LQKENI. CDR3 in DNA: TGTGCCAGCTCACCCGACACCGGGGAGCTGTTTTTT. It yields the protein CASSPDTGELFF. Filled out from reference TRBV18 and TRBJ2-2, the complete variable domain reads NAGVMQNPRHLVRRRGQEARLRCSPMKGHSHVYWYRQLPEEGLKFMVYLQKENIIDESGMPKERFSAEFPKEGPSILRIQQVVRGDSAAYFCASSPDTGELFFGEGSRLTVL.

The V gene is TRBV25-1, the J gene TRBJ2-3; 7 bases line up with TRBD1. With 4 bases clipped from V and 2 bases from J, the junction kept 6 bases outside the gene matches. Germline V gene sequence: CDR1 MGHDK, CDR2 SYGVNS. The CDR3 runs 15 residues. In nucleotides, the CDR3 is TGTGCCAGCAGTGCGGGACAGTTGATCACAGATACGCAGTATTTT. Its translation is CASSAGQLITDTQYF.

The chain employs TRBV9 and TRBJ2-5; D gene ambiguous. The germline V gene encodes CDR1 SGDLS and CDR2 YYNGEE. V was shortened by 1 base and J by 1 base, with 8 bases between the two germline ends. The CDR3 extends over 14 amino acids. The CDR3 here is CASSVLGLQETQYF. The DNA for the CDR3 is TGTGCCAGCAGCGTACTTGGGCTCCAAGAGACCCAGTACTTC. The full variable domain, rest sourced from reference TRBV9 and TRBJ2-5, is DSGVTQTPKHLITATGQRVTLRCSPRSGDLSVYWYQQSLDQGLQFLIQYYNGEERAKGNILERFSAQQFPDLHSELNLSSLELGDSALYFCASSVLGLQETQYFGPGTRLLVL.

This clone was observed a single time. The rearrangement joins TRBV7-9 to TRBJ2-7; D call uncertain. Germline lookup yields CDR1 SEHNR and CDR2 FQNEAQ (reference sequence). The CDR3 consists of 13 residues. Trimming took off 5 bases at V and 3 bases at J, with 11 bases between the two ends. The CDR3 DNA reads TGTGCCAGCAGCGCCTCGGGTGTCTACGAGCAGTACTTC. Translating gives CASSASGVYEQYF.

Details on this clone: The identical CDR3 is also encoded by other nucleotide sequences in the sample. The chain has TRBV5-6 and TRBJ2-2; 11 nucleotides align to TRBD2. After removal of 2 bases from V and 2 bases from J, the junction contained 2 bases not matched to a gene. The CDR3 is made up of 16 amino acids. Germline V gene data show CDR1 as SGHDT and CDR2 as YYEEEE. The CDR3 region is CASSLTSGGNTGELFF. The CDR3 bases are TGTGCCAGCAGCTTAACTAGCGGGGGTAACACCGGGGAGCTGTTTTTT.